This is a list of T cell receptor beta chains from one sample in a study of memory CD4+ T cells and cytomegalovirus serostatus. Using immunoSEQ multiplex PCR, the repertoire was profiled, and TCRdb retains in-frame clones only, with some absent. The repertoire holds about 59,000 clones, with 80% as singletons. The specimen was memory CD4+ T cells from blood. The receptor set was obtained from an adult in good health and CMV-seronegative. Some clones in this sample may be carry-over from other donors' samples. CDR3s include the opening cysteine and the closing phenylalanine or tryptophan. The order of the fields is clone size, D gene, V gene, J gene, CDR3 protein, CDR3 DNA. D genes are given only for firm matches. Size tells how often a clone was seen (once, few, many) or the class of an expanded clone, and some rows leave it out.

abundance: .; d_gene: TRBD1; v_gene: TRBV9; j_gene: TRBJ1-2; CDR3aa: CASSGEQGAGYTF; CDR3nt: TGTGCCAGCAGCGGCGAGCAGGGGGCTGGCTACACCTTC
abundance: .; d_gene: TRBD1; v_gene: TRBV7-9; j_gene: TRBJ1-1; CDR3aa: CASSLRARGSGNTEAFF; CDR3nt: TGTGCCAGCAGCTTACGGGCCAGGGGGTCGGGCAACACTGAAGCTTTCTTT
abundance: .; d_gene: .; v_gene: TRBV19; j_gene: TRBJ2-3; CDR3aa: CASSSRDTDTQYF; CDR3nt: TGTGCCAGTAGTTCTCGGGACACAGATACGCAGTATTTT
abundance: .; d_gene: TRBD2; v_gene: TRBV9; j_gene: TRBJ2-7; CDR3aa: CASSVGQRGDEQYF; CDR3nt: TGTGCCAGCAGCGTAGGACAGCGGGGGGACGAGCAGTACTTC
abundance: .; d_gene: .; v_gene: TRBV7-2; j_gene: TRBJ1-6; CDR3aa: CASSLARNSPLHF; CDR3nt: TGTGCCAGCAGCTTAGCCCGGAATTCACCCCTCCACTTT
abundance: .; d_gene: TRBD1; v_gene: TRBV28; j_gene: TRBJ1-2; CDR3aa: CASSFIDREYTF; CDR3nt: TGTGCCAGCAGCTTTATCGACAGGGAATACACCTTC
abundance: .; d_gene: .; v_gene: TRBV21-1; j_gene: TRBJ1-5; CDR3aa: CASSKSFPGGLCQPQHF; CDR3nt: TGTGCCAGCAGCAAGTCCTTTCCAGGGGGGTTGTGTCAGCCCCAGCATTTT
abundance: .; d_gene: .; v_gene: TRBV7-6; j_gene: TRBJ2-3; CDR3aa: CASSLDGSTDTQYF; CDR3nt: TGTGCCAGCAGCTTAGATGGAAGCACAGATACGCAGTATTTT
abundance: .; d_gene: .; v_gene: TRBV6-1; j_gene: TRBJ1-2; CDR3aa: CASSESPGQIYGYTF; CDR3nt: TGTGCCAGCAGTGAGTCCCCCGGGCAGATTTATGGCTACACCTTC
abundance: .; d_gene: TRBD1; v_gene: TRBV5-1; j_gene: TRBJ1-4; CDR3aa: CASSHSPDRGDEKLFF; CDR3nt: TGCGCCAGCAGCCACTCCCCGGACAGGGGAGATGAAAAACTGTTTTTT
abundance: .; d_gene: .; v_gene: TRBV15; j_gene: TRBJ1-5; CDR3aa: CATSRDRGMAGLNQPQHF; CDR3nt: TGTGCCACCAGCAGAGATAGGGGGATGGCAGGGTTGAATCAGCCCCAGCATTTT
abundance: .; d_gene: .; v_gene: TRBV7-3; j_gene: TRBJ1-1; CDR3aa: CASSLTGDTEAFF; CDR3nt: TGTGCCAGCAGCTTAACAGGGGACACTGAAGCTTTCTTT
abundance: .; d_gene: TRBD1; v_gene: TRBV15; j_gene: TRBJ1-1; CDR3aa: CATSRAGTGEAFF; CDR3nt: TGTGCCACCAGCAGAGCGGGGACAGGGGAAGCTTTCTTT
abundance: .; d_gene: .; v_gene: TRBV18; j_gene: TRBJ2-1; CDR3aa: CASSPNSMLRDEQFF; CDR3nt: TGTGCCAGCTCACCAAATTCGATGTTGAGGGATGAGCAGTTCTTC
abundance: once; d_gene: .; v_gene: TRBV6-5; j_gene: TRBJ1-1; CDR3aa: CASSYLGSVNTEAFF; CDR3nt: TGTGCCAGCAGTTACCTTGGTTCGGTGAACACTGAAGCTTTCTTT
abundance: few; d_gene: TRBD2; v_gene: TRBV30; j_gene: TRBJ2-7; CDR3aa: CAWSVWRGGRYEQYF; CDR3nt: TGTGCCTGGAGTGTTTGGCGGGGGGGCCGTTACGAGCAGTACTTC
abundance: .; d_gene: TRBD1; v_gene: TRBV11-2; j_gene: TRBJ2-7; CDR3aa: CASSSSPRQGQYF; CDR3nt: TGTGCCAGCAGCTCCAGCCCTCGACAGGGGCAGTACTTC